These 24 T cell receptor beta chains came from one sample sequenced in a study of blood T cell repertoires in COVID-19. This table comes from immunoSEQ multiplex PCR, and its TCRdb copy is limited to in-frame clones, with some not included. The sample carries under 65,000 clones, 70% to 90% recorded once. Sequencing was done on a sample of peripheral blood. These receptors were taken from a man between 60 and 75 years old with acute or convalescent COVID-19.

This chain connects TRBV2 to TRBJ2-7; the match to TRBD1 covers 7 bases. This CDR3 contains 13 residues. The germline gives CDR1 SNHLY, CDR2 FYNNEI. J was trimmed by 0 bases and V by 10 bases; bases with no gene match: 6. CDR3 sequence (DNA): TGTGCCACCAGACAGGGAACCTCCTACGAGCAGTACTTC. It yields the protein CATRQGTSYEQYF.

The gene calls are TRBV28 and TRBJ1-6; D is possibly TRBD1 (5 bases). Trimming removed 2 bases from V and 0 bases from J, with 11 bases in between. The CDR3 is made up of 17 amino acids. From germline, CDR1 is MDHEN and CDR2 SYDVKM. This chain's CDR3 is CASSLEGANSYNSPLHF. Here the CDR3 DNA reads TGTGCCAGCAGTTTAGAAGGGGCAAACTCCTATAATTCACCCCTCCACTTT.

V and J are TRBV5-8 and TRBJ1-2, with 9 bases matching TRBD1. CDR3 size: 17 residues. Germline CDR1 and CDR2: SGHTS and YDEGEE. V was pared by 6 bases and J by 2 bases, with 14 bases of the junction left unmatched. The CDR3 DNA follows: TGTGCCAGCACCAACAGGGGGCCTACCCAGGCCAACTATGGCTACACCTTC. Its protein is CASTNRGPTQANYGYTF.

DNA for the CDR3: TGTGCCAGCAGTTCCCAACCCGGGACTGAAGCTTTCTTT. Residues: CASSSQPGTEAFF. The V gene is TRBV6-2 or TRBV6-3, the J gene TRBJ1-1, with D unresolved. V was pared by 4 bases and J by 5 bases, with 11 bases between. This CDR3 comprises 13 residues. CDR1 is MNHEY and CDR2 is SVGEGT in the germline V gene.

The rearrangement links TRBV29-1 to TRBJ1-3; TRBD1 aligns across 11 bases. The V segment lost 6 bases and the J segment 5 bases; nucleotides outside the gene matches: 3. This CDR3 is built from 13 residues. Per the germline V gene, CDR1 is SQVTM and CDR2 is ANQGSEA. CDR3 loop: CSVRTGGRNTIYF. The CDR3 nucleotides read TGCAGCGTGAGGACAGGGGGCCGAAACACCATATATTTT.

The chain employs TRBV4-1 and TRBJ2-5; TRBD2 matches 7 bases. V lost 6 bases to trimming and J lost 3 bases; unmatched junction nucleotides: 10. The length of the CDR3 is 15 residues. Germline CDR1 MGHRA, CDR2 YSYEKL. The CDR3 spells CASSSPSGGKETQYF. CDR3 coding DNA: TGCGCCAGCAGTAGTCCCTCCGGGGGGAAAGAGACCCAGTACTTC.

This chain joins TRBV5-1 and TRBJ1-1; tentatively, D is TRBD1 (5 bases). V was cut by 4 bases and J by 6 bases, with 13 bases left in between. This CDR3 has 13 amino acids. Germline CDR1 and CDR2: SGHRS and YFSETQ. This CDR3 reads CASSGATEAEAFF. The DNA of the CDR3 is TGCGCCAGCAGCGGAGCGACAGAAGCTGAAGCTTTCTTT.

This chain joins TRBV7-9 and TRBJ2-5; possible D gene TRBD1, 5 bases. This CDR3 has 14 amino acids. CDR1 is SEHNR, CDR2 FQNEAQ, per germline (reference sequence). Trimming shortened V by 7 bases and J by 5 bases, and 17 bases separated the two germline ends. CDR3 sequence (DNA): TGTGCCAGCACCCTCCCGGGCCCAGGGGAGACCCAGTACTTC. Translated: CASTLPGPGETQYF.

The chain is built from TRBV24-1 and TRBJ1-2, with 8 bases that match TRBD1. The CDR3 has 14 residues. Germline-derived CDR1 and CDR2 are KGHDR and SFDVKD. J was trimmed by 8 bases and V by 3 bases; bases with no gene match: 7. CDR3: CATSDPDRGWGYTF. Here the CDR3 DNA reads TGTGCCACCAGTGATCCAGACAGGGGATGGGGCTACACCTTC.

This rearrangement joins TRBV5-4 to TRBJ1-1, with D possibly being TRBD1 (6 bases). CDR1 and CDR2 from the germline V gene are SGHNT and YYREEE (reference sequence). With 5 bases removed from V and 1 base from J, the gap between germline ends came to 12 bases. This CDR3 has 14 amino acids. CDR3 in DNA: TGTGCCAGCAGTCAGACAGGTGGGAACACTGAAGCTTTCTTT. Translating it yields CASSQTGGNTEAFF.

This clone was recorded a few times. This chain links TRBV6-2 or TRBV6-3 with TRBJ1-5, with 7 nucleotides matching TRBD1. This CDR3 spans 16 amino acids. V lost 6 bases and J lost 1; bases outside the gene matches: 9. Germline assignment: CDR1 MNHEY and CDR2 SVGEGT. The CDR3 sequence: CASSPQQGTSNQPQHF. CDR3 coding DNA: TGTGCCAGCAGCCCTCAACAGGGGACGAGCAATCAGCCCCAGCATTTT.

This sequence joins TRBV27 and TRBJ1-2, with D possibly matching TRBD1 (6 bases). Between the trimmed V and J ends, which lost 5 bases and 1 base, there was a span of 11 bases. The length of the CDR3 is 14 residues. In germline, CDR1 is MNHEY, CDR2 SMNVEV (reference sequence). CDR3 sequence reads: CASSITGFNYGYTF. CDR3 in DNA: TGTGCCAGCAGTATTACAGGGTTTAACTATGGCTACACCTTC.

This chain connects TRBV5-6 to TRBJ1-1; D might be TRBD1 (5 bases). The CDR3 sequence is 14 residues long. The V gene lost 6 bases and the J gene lost 3 bases, with 15 bases spanning the gap. Per germline, CDR1 SGHDT and CDR2 YYEEEE. CDR3 residues: CASTPVLGDTEAFF. Here the CDR3 DNA reads TGTGCCAGCACCCCAGTGTTAGGGGACACTGAAGCTTTCTTT.

This chain joins TRBV6-2 or TRBV6-3 and TRBJ2-2; 8 bases are shared with TRBD2. Germline loops: CDR1 MNHEY, CDR2 SVGEGT. The CDR3 is 15 residues long. The junction had 5 bases not matched to a gene; V was cut back by 5 bases and J by 3 bases. CDR3 residues: CASSRGLADTGELFF. The CDR3 bases are TGTGCCAGCAGTCGCGGACTAGCAGACACCGGGGAGCTGTTTTTT.

V usage is TRBV7-6 and J usage is TRBJ2-7; D remains unclear. V was trimmed by 1 base and J by 7 bases, leaving 11 bases between them. The CDR3 length is 13 residues. Germline V CDR1 and CDR2: SGHVS, FNYEAQ. The CDR3 DNA follows: TGTGCCAGCAGCTTAGAGGTAGCCCGGGAGCAGTACTTC. Protein product: CASSLEVAREQYF.

The chain has TRBV6-5 and TRBJ2-7, with 9 bases fitting TRBD1. V trimming: 5 bases; J trimming: 0 bases; junction bases outside the gene matches: 5. Germline values: CDR1 MNHEY, CDR2 SVGAGI. This CDR3 spans 15 amino acids. The CDR3, as DNA: TGTGCCAGCAGTCCAGACAGGGGGGTCTCCTACGAGCAGTACTTC. Amino acid sequence: CASSPDRGVSYEQYF.

The chain employs TRBV24-1 and TRBJ1-2, with 9 positions matching TRBD1. CDR1 is KGHDR, CDR2 SFDVKD, per germline. The CDR3 length is 15 residues. With V trimmed by 4 bases and J by 5 bases, 7 bases remained unmatched. The CDR3 here is CATSEGQGGKYGYTF. DNA for the CDR3: TGTGCCACCAGTGAGGGACAGGGAGGAAAATATGGCTACACCTTC.

The rearrangement joins TRBV28 to TRBJ1-2; 7 nucleotides align to TRBD1. CDR3 length equals 15 residues. Trimming removed 10 bases from V and 1 base from J; junction bases left unmatched: 12. Germline loops: CDR1 MDHEN, CDR2 SYDVKM. The CDR3 here is CATHKTTGNNYGYTF. CDR3 nucleotides: TGTGCCACCCATAAAACGACAGGGAATAACTATGGCTACACCTTC.

The rearrangement uses TRBV28 and TRBJ1-2; TRBD1 is a possible D gene (5 bases). Germline V lookup: CDR1 MDHEN, CDR2 SYDVKM. The germline V and J ends were trimmed by 5 bases and 4 bases, with 23 bases remaining between them. CDR3 length: 17 amino acids. CDR3: CASSPPPRSAGSYGYTF. CDR3 sequence (DNA): TGTGCCAGCAGTCCACCCCCTAGATCGGCAGGGTCCTATGGCTACACCTTC.

This clone was counted a few times. The CDR3 protein is CASSRGATSGRAGVPKNIQYF. Written as DNA, the CDR3 is TGTGCCAGCAGCCGAGGGGCGACTAGCGGGAGGGCCGGCGTTCCCAAAAACATTCAGTACTTC. The V call is TRBV6-2 or TRBV6-3, the J call TRBJ2-4, with TRBD2 matching over 14 bases. The germline gives CDR1 MNHEY, CDR2 SVGEGT. Trimming took 6 bases from V and 2 from J; bases not matched to a gene: 18. The CDR3 extends over 21 amino acids.

The chain joins TRBV11-2 to TRBJ1-2; TRBD1 is a possible D gene (5 bases). Deletions cut 5 bases from V and 2 bases from J, with 9 bases between. Germline CDR1 and CDR2: SGHAT and FQNNGV. The CDR3 runs to 13 residues. The CDR3 region is CASSPQGNYGYTF. The DNA for the CDR3 is TGTGCCAGCAGCCCCCAGGGCAACTATGGCTACACCTTC.

The chain carries TRBV27 and TRBJ1-4; a possible D gene is TRBD1 (5 bases). The CDR3 extends over 17 amino acids. The ends were cut back, 5 bases at V and 3 bases at J, with 19 bases in the middle. The V gene's germline CDR1 is MNHEY and CDR2 SMNVEV (reference sequence). Here the CDR3 reads CASSKPGTGRANEKLFF. The CDR3, as DNA: TGTGCCAGCAGTAAACCGGGGACGGGGAGGGCTAATGAAAAACTGTTTTTT.

The V and J genes are TRBV20-1 and TRBJ2-7; weak D call: TRBD2 (6 bases). Trimming removed 3 bases at V and 2 bases at J, with 14 bases between. Germline values: CDR1 DFQATT, CDR2 SNEGSKA (reference sequence). The CDR3 is 14 residues long. The CDR3 loop reads CSASSGLLTYEQYF. CDR3 sequence (DNA): TGCAGTGCTAGTTCGGGACTCCTTACCTACGAGCAGTACTTC.

V gene TRBV29-1 combines with J gene TRBJ2-7, with D possibly matching TRBD1 (5 bases). Germline V gene lookup returns CDR1 SQVTM and CDR2 ANQGSEA. This CDR3 comprises 14 residues. V lost 3 bases, J lost 2 bases, and 14 bases lay in between. Written as DNA, the CDR3 is TGCAGCGTTGAGCTTAGGGGTCCCCCCTACGAGCAGTACTTC. Translation: CSVELRGPPYEQYF.